The clone carrying this T cell receptor (beta chain) has more than one count but fewer than ten. The sample originates from a study of cytomegalovirus exposure and HLA in healthy donors. 60 Vbeta and 13 Jbeta primers were used in PCR. This table comes from immunoSEQ multiplex PCR, and its TCRdb copy is limited to in-frame clones, with some not included. The sample consists of about 93,000 clones, around three fifths of them appearing once. CDR3 length: 17 residues. Germline CDR1 reads LNHDA; CDR2 reads SQIVND (reference sequence). The V and J ends lost 7 bases and 0 bases, in that order; junction bases with no gene match: 11.

The gene calls are TRBV19 and TRBJ1-1, with 10 nucleotides matching TRBD1. Sequenced input: PBMCs. This receptor was identified in a boy between 10 and 17 years old in good health and CMV-seropositive. CDR3 nucleotide sequence: TGTGCCAGTACCAAGGGGACAGGGGTAACTATGAACACTGAAGCTTTCTTT. Its protein product is CASTKGTGVTMNTEAFF.